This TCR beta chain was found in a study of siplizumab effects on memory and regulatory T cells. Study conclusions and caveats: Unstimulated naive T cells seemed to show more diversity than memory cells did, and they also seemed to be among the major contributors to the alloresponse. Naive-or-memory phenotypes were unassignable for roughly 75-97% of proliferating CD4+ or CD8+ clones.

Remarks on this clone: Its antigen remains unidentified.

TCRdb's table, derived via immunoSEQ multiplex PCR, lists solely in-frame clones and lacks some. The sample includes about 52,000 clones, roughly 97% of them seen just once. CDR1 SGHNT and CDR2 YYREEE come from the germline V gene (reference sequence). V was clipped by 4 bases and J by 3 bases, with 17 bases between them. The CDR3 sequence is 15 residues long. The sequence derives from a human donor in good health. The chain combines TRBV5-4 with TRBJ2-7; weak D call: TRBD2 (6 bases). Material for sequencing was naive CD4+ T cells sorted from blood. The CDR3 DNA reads TGTGCCAGCAGCCCCTCCGGGACTTTTATCTACGAGCAGTACTTC. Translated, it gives CASSPSGTFIYEQYF.